This T cell receptor (beta chain) was sequenced during a study of T cells in tumors after PD-1 blockade. Looking at the study overall: Prior checkpoint blockade, systemic immunosuppressant use, or anti-cancer therapy within 4 weeks excluded patients.

The repertoire was sequenced with immunoSEQ multiplex PCR; TCRdb's copy has only in-frame clones and lacks some. Altogether a few thousand clones are present, roughly 70% being singletons, with the ten largest covering under 15%. With V trimmed by 1 base and J by 0 bases, 4 bases remained unmatched. Per the germline V gene, CDR1 is MGHRA and CDR2 is YSYEKL. This CDR3 is 16 amino acids long. The receptor's source is a human donor with basal cell carcinoma. The V call is TRBV4-1, the J call TRBJ1-1, with 8 bases matching TRBD1. Material: tumor tissue, obtained before anti-PD-1 treatment. The CDR3 DNA reads as TGCGCCAGCAGCCAAGCTGTGGACAGGGTGAACACTGAAGCTTTCTTT. Encoded protein: CASSQAVDRVNTEAFF.